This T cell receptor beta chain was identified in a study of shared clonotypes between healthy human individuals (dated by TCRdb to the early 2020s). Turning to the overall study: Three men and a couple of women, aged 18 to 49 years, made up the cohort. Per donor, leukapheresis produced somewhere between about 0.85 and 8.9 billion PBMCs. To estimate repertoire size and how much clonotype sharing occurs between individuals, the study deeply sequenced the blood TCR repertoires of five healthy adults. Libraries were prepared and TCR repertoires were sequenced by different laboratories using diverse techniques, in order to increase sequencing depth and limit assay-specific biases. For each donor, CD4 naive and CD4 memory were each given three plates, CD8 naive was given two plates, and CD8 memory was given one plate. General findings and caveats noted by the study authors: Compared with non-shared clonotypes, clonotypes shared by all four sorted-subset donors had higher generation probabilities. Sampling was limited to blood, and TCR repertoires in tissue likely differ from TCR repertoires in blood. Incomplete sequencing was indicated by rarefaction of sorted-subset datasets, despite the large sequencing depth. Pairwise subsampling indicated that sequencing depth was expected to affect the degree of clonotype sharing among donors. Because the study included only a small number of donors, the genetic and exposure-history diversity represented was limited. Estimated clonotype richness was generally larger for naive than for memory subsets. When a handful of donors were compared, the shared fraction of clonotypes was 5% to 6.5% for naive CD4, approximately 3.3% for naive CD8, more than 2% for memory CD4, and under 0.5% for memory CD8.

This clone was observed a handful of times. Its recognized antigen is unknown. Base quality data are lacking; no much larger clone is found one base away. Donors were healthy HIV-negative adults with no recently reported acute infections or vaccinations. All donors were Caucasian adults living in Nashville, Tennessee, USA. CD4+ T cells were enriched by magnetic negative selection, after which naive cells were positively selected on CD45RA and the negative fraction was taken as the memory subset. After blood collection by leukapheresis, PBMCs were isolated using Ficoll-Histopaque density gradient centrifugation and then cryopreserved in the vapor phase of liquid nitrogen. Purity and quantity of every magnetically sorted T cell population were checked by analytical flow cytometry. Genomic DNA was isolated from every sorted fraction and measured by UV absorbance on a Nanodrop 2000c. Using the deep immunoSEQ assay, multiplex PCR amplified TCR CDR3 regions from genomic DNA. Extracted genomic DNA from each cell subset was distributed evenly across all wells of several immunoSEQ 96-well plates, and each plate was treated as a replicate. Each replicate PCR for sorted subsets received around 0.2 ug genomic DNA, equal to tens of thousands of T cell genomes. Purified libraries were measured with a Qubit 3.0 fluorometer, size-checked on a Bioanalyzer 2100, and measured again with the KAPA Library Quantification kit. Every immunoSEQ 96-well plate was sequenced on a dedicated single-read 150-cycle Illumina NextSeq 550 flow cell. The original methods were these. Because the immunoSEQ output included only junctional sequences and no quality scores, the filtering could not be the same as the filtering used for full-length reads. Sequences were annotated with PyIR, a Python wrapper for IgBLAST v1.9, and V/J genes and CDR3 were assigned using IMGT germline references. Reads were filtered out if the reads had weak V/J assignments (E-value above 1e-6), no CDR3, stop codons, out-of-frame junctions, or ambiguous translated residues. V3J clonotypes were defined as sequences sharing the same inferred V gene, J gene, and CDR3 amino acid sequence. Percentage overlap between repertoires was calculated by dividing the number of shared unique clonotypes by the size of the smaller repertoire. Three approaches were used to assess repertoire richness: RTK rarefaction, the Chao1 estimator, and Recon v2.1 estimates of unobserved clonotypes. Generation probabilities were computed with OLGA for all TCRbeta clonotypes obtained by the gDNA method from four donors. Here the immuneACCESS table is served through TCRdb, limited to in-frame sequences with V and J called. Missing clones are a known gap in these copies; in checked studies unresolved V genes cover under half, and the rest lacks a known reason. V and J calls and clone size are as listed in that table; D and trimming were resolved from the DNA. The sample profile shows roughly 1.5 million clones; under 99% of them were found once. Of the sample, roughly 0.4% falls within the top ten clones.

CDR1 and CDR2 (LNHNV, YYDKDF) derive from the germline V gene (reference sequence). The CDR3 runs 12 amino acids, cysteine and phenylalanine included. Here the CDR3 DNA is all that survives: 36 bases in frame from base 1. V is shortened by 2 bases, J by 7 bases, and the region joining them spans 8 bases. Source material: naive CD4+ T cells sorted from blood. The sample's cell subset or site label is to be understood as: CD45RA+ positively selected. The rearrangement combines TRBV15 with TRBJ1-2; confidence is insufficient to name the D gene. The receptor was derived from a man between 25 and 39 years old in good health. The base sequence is TGTGCCACCAGCAGAAGAGTAAGTGGCTACACCTTC. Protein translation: CATSRRVSGYTF. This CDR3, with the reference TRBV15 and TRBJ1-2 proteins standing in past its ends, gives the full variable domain DAMVIQNPRYQVTQFGKPVTLSCSQTLNHNVMYWYQQKSSQAPKLLFHYYDKDFNNEADTPDNFQSRRPNTSFCFLDIRSPGLGDTAMYLCATSRRVSGYTFGSGTRLTVV.